This T cell receptor (beta chain) was retrieved from a study of blood T cell repertoires in COVID-19. Here immunoSEQ multiplex PCR was the method, and the copy in TCRdb shows in-frame clones only, minus some. The sample consists of 55,000 to 70,000 clones, 88% of them appearing once. V lost 7 bases and J lost 3, with 19 bases in between. Germline V lookup: CDR1 MNHNY, CDR2 SVGAGI (reference sequence). This CDR3 has 15 residues. This clonotype originated in a woman aged 60-70 years with COVID-19, enrolled during active disease. Sequenced input: peripheral blood. The chain has TRBV6-6 and TRBJ2-7, with no clear D. The CDR3, as DNA: TGTGCCAGCAACCTAGGTGTGTTGACTGGCTACGAGCAGTACTTC. It codes for CASNLGVLTGYEQYF.